The 26 T cell receptor beta chains below were found in one sample sequenced in a study of blood T cells in healthy people across ages. PCR was performed a second time for 7 to 11 cycles using a sample-barcoded 5' primer and a J-beta primer mix. Using its own MiXCR run on the 5' RACE reads, TCRdb lists one record per CDR3 protein. The table includes roughly 800,000 distinct CDR3 sequences, around a quarter detected once. These data were also reused for a study on T cells of mothers and their children.

The specimen sequenced was blood. These receptors all come from a boy aged 5-17 years in good health.

CDR3 DNA: TGTGCCAGCAGCTATGGACAGGCCTACGAGCAGTACTTC. Translating it yields CASSYGQAYEQYF. V is TRBV7-9 and J is TRBJ2-7; 7 bases are shared with TRBD1. The germline CDR1 and CDR2 sequences are SEHNR and FQNEAQ (reference sequence). The CDR3 is 13 amino acids. The J segment lost 2 bases and the V segment lost 4 bases, leaving 2 bases of the junction unmatched.

In its sample, this clonotype was seen a few times. The chain links TRBV24-1 to TRBJ2-2, with TRBD2 matching 11 bases. The CDR3 covers 16 residues. The V gene end was trimmed by 4 bases and the J gene end by 3 bases; junction bases not matched to a gene: 3. The V gene's germline CDR1 is KGHDR and CDR2 SFDVKD. The chain's CDR3 is CATSDPSGRYTGELFF. CDR3 DNA: TGTGCCACCAGTGACCCTAGCGGGAGGTACACCGGGGAGCTGTTTTTT.

The CDR3 protein is CASSQGRTGGSYEQYF. CDR3 sequence (DNA): TGTGCCAGCAGCCAAGGCAGGACAGGGGGCTCCTACGAGCAGTACTTC. The chain carries TRBV4-2 and TRBJ2-7; 10 bases line up with TRBD1. This CDR3 comprises 16 residues. Trimming cost V 1 base and J 0 bases; bases outside gene matches: 3. The V gene's germline CDR1 is LGHNA and CDR2 YNFKEQ.

This clonotype was counted between two and nine times. The chain is built from TRBV5-4 and TRBJ2-2; D call uncertain. Germline V gene data show CDR1 as SGHNT and CDR2 as YYREEE (reference sequence). The CDR3 has 15 residues. Trimming pared 0 bases from V and 3 bases from J, leaving 9 bases between. The DNA for the CDR3 is TGTGCCAGCAGCTTGGACTACCTGGACACCGGGGAGCTGTTTTTT. This encodes CASSLDYLDTGELFF.

The chain has TRBV28 and TRBJ2-5; no definite D call. Germline CDR1 reads MDHEN; CDR2 reads SYDVKM. The CDR3 loop spans 15 amino acids. V dropped 4 bases and J dropped 1 base, with 13 bases sitting between them. CDR3 nucleotides: TGTGCCAGCAGTTCCCCCTCAGCTAGCCAAGAGACCCAGTACTTC. Translation: CASSSPSASQETQYF.

Only a few counts were recorded for this clonotype. The chain uses TRBV7-2 and TRBJ1-2; 12 bases map to TRBD1. The CDR3 spans 15 residues. Germline V CDR1 and CDR2: SGHTA, FQGNSA. V lost 5 bases, J lost 4 bases, and 5 bases stayed unmatched. CDR3 nucleotides: TGTGCCAGCAGCGTCGGGACAGGGGGCCTCTATGGCTACACCTTC. Amino acids: CASSVGTGGLYGYTF.

The V and J genes are TRBV28 and TRBJ2-4; 7 nucleotides match TRBD1. The CDR3 runs 16 residues. In germline, CDR1 is MDHEN, CDR2 SYDVKM. V lost 5 bases to trimming and J lost 0 bases; unmatched junction nucleotides: 7. Here the CDR3 reads CASSLGQPVAKNIQYF. The CDR3 nucleotides read TGTGCCAGCAGTCTGGGACAGCCGGTAGCCAAAAACATTCAGTACTTC.

There are a few counts of this clonotype. The CDR3 bases are TGTGCCAGCAGTGAAATGGAGGGCGCGAACACCGGGGAGCTGTTTTTT. It is translated as CASSEMEGANTGELFF. The chain carries TRBV2 and TRBJ2-2; D is perhaps TRBD2 (6 bases). The CDR3 sequence is 16 residues long. Germline V gene lookup returns CDR1 SNHLY and CDR2 FYNNEI. The V and J ends lost 2 bases and 0 bases respectively, with 10 bases between them.

V usage is TRBV20-1 and J usage is TRBJ1-5; perhaps TRBD1 as D (5 bases). Germline lookup yields CDR1 DFQATT and CDR2 SNEGSKA (reference sequence). V dropped 4 bases and J dropped 3 bases, with 16 bases sitting between them. CDR3 length: 15 residues. CDR3 bases: TGCAGTGCTATACCGGTGGGACCTATCAATCAGCCCCAGCATTTT. This codes for CSAIPVGPINQPQHF.

This clonotype was observed a handful of times. This chain joins TRBV6-2 or TRBV6-3 and TRBJ2-7; 7 nucleotides align to TRBD2. V gave up 3 bases and J gave up 4 bases; unmatched junction bases: 6. Germline CDR1 reads MNHEY; CDR2 reads SVGEGT. The length of the CDR3 is 14 residues. DNA of the CDR3: TGTGCCAGCAGTTATCCGGGCGGGAGTTACGAGCAGTACTTC. Amino acids: CASSYPGGSYEQYF.

The table lists this clonotype with a few counts. This chain joins TRBV9 and TRBJ2-7; D gene unclear. From germline, CDR1 is SGDLS and CDR2 YYNGEE. V shed 3 bases and J shed 0 bases, with 16 bases lying between them. This CDR3 is 16 amino acids long. The CDR3 sequence is CASSADPQASSYEQYF. CDR3 nucleotides: TGTGCCAGCAGCGCGGACCCTCAGGCCAGCTCCTACGAGCAGTACTTC.

The table lists this clonotype with a few counts. The chain couples TRBV29-1 to TRBJ2-1; D is ambiguous. The germline gives CDR1 SQVTM, CDR2 ANQGSEA. The CDR3 length is 11 residues. V was cut by 5 bases and J by 8 bases, with 10 bases left in between. This chain's CDR3 is CSVLEFDEQFF. CDR3 nucleotide sequence: TGCAGCGTTTTGGAATTCGATGAGCAGTTCTTC.

This clonotype appeared a few times. The V call is TRBV20-1, the J call TRBJ2-5, with TRBD2 as a possible D gene (5 bases). Trimming stripped 2 bases from V and 1 base from J, with 11 bases between. Germline V CDR1 and CDR2: DFQATT, SNEGSKA (reference sequence). The CDR3 consists of 14 residues. CDR3 amino acids: CSARKRAGQETQYF. The CDR3 DNA reads TGCAGTGCTAGAAAGAGGGCGGGCCAAGAGACCCAGTACTTC.

V usage is TRBV9 and J usage is TRBJ1-2; a possible D gene is TRBD1 (6 bases). Germline V gene sequence: CDR1 SGDLS, CDR2 YYNGEE. The V end was cut by 0 bases, the J end by 5 bases, with 17 bases between. The CDR3 covers 16 residues. The CDR3 region has the DNA TGTGCCAGCAGCGTAGTTCCAGGGGCGGATCTTTATGGCTACACCTTC. It translates to CASSVVPGADLYGYTF.

In its sample, this clonotype was seen a few times. The CDR3 region has the DNA TGTGCCAGCAGTCAAGGGTATCTCGGCAATGAGCAGTTCTTC. Protein product: CASSQGYLGNEQFF. The J gene is TRBJ2-5, the V gene TRBV6-2 or TRBV6-3; no definite D call. The end of the DNA is better explained by TRBJ2-1, so the J call may be wrong. Germline V CDR1 and CDR2: MNHEY, SVGEGT. This CDR3 is 14 amino acids long.

This chain links TRBV6-1 with TRBJ2-7; a weak D match, TRBD2 (5 bases). The ends were cut back, 2 bases at V and 1 base at J, with 9 bases in the middle. The CDR3 has 14 amino acids. Germline CDR1 and CDR2: MNHNS and SASEGT. The DNA of the CDR3 is TGTGCCAGCAGTGAACAGCGGCCGTCCTACGAGCAGTACTTC. It translates to CASSEQRPSYEQYF.

This clonotype occurred a few times. V and J are TRBV7-9 and TRBJ1-4; the D gene is possibly TRBD1 (5 bases). The CDR3 spans 14 residues. CDR1 is SEHNR, CDR2 FQNEAQ, per germline (reference sequence). The V end lost 5 bases, the J end lost 7 bases, and 14 bases lay between the germline ends. The CDR3 nucleotides read TGTGCCAGCAGCACTGGGACGGCCGGTGAAAAACTGTTTTTT. Protein: CASSTGTAGEKLFF. Together with reference TRBV7-9 and TRBJ1-4, the CDR3 gives the full variable domain: DTGVSQNPRHKITKRGQNVTFRCDPISEHNRLYWYRQTLGQGPEFLTYFQNEAQLEKSRLLSDRFSAERPKGSFSTLEIQRTEQGDSAMYLCASSTGTAGEKLFFGSGTQLSVL.

The chain carries TRBV7-8 and TRBJ2-1, with no clear D. Germline CDR1 SGHVS, CDR2 FQNEAQ. V was pared by 5 bases and J by 3 bases, with 14 bases between. The CDR3 runs 15 residues. CDR3 residues: CASSPPRVGYNEQFF. CDR3 sequence (DNA): TGTGCCAGCAGCCCCCCGAGAGTCGGCTACAATGAGCAGTTCTTC. The variable domain in full, completed from reference TRBV7-8 and TRBJ2-1, reads GAGVSQSPRYKVAKRGQDVALRCDPISGHVSLFWYQQALGQGPEFLTYFQNEAQLDKSGLPSDRFFAERPEGSVSTLKIQRTQQEDSAVYLCASSPPRVGYNEQFFGPGTRLTVL.

CDR3 sequence (DNA): TGTGCCAGCAGCCAGCAATCGGGTACCATATATTTT. This codes for CASSQQSGTIYF. The chain uses TRBV3-1 and TRBJ1-3; D not resolved. The V and J ends lost 3 bases and 10 bases respectively, with 10 bases between them. Germline CDR1 is LGHDT and CDR2 is YNNKEL (reference sequence). CDR3 length: 12 amino acids. The whole variable domain, remainder taken from reference TRBV3-1 and TRBJ1-3, is DTAVSQTPKYLVTQMGNDKSIKCEQNLGHDTMYWYKQDSKKFLKIMFSYNNKELIINETVPNRFSPKSPDKAHLNLHINSLELGDSAVYFCASSQQSGTIYFGEGSWLTVV.

V is TRBV2 and J is TRBJ1-2; possible D gene TRBD1, 6 bases. CDR3 length equals 14 residues. Deletions cut 0 bases from V and 12 bases from J, with 17 bases between. The germline CDR1 and CDR2 sequences are SNHLY and FYNNEI. The CDR3 here is CASSEALGGPTHTF. The CDR3 DNA is TGTGCCAGCAGTGAAGCGCTTGGGGGCCCGACCCACACCTTC.

The CDR3 is CSVVTTGGGEKLFF. In DNA, the CDR3 is TGCAGCGTTGTCACTACAGGGGGCGGTGAAAAACTGTTTTTT. The J gene is TRBJ1-4, the V gene TRBV29-1; 9 positions match TRBD1. The CDR3 spans 14 residues. With V trimmed by 4 bases and J by 7 bases, 7 bases remained unmatched. CDR1 and CDR2 (germline): SQVTM, ANQGSEA.

The sample holds a few counts of this clonotype. The CDR3 reads CASSSGGQGNEKLFF. CDR3 nucleotides: TGTGCCAGCAGTTCCGGTGGACAGGGGAATGAAAAACTGTTTTTT. The chain employs TRBV28 and TRBJ1-4; 9 nucleotides agree with TRBD1. Per the germline V gene, CDR1 is MDHEN and CDR2 is SYDVKM. The CDR3 is 15 amino acids. V lost 4 bases, J lost 5 bases, and 5 bases stayed unmatched.

The sample holds a few counts of this clonotype. This chain uses TRBV28 with TRBJ1-5, with unresolved D. Per the germline V gene, CDR1 is MDHEN and CDR2 is SYDVKM. Trimming took 7 bases from V and 7 from J, leaving 11 bases between them. The length of the CDR3 is 12 residues. The CDR3 loop reads CASIGVGQPQHF. The CDR3 region has the DNA TGTGCCAGCATTGGGGTAGGGCAGCCCCAGCATTTT. The full variable domain, completed using reference TRBV28 and TRBJ1-5, is DVKVTQSSRYLVKRTGEKVFLECVQDMDHENMFWYRQDPGLGLRLIYFSYDVKMKEKGDIPEGYSVSREKKERFSLILESASTNQTSMYLCASIGVGQPQHFGDGTRLSIL.

The V and J genes are TRBV7-2 and TRBJ2-5; no clear D gene. The J call may be mistaken, given a closer DNA end match to TRBJ2-7. The CDR3 contains 15 residues. Per germline, CDR1 SGHTA and CDR2 FQGNSA. The CDR3 region is CASSLEIRRLGEQYF. In DNA form, the CDR3 reads TGTGCCAGCAGCTTAGAGATTAGGAGACTGGGCGAGCAGTACTTC.

The gene calls are TRBV7-2 and TRBJ2-7; D not resolved. Germline V lookup: CDR1 SGHTA, CDR2 FQGNSA. The CDR3 loop spans 15 amino acids. V was clipped by 2 bases and J by 0 bases, with 11 bases between them. The DNA for the CDR3 is TGTGCCAGCAGCTTATTCGGCGGAAACTCCTACGAGCAGTACTTC. As protein: CASSLFGGNSYEQYF.

This clonotype has more than one count but fewer than ten. CDR3: CASSIGTGGGKGYTF. The CDR3 coding sequence is TGTGCCAGCAGCATCGGGACAGGGGGTGGTAAAGGCTACACCTTC. The chain is built from TRBV9 and TRBJ1-2, with 11 bases that match TRBD1. V shed 4 bases and J 8 bases; nucleotides not matched to a gene: 10. The CDR3 runs to 15 residues. From germline, CDR1 is SGDLS and CDR2 YYNGEE. The variable domain in full, completed from reference TRBV9 and TRBJ1-2, reads DSGVTQTPKHLITATGQRVTLRCSPRSGDLSVYWYQQSLDQGLQFLIQYYNGEERAKGNILERFSAQQFPDLHSELNLSSLELGDSALYFCASSIGTGGGKGYTFGSGTRLTVV.